The 25 T cell receptor beta chains listed next were all sequenced from one sample in a study of shared clonotypes between healthy human individuals. Profiling relied on immunoSEQ multiplex PCR, and the TCRdb table lists in-frame clones only, not all of them. Among millions of clones listed, 85% to 95% were seen once. The sample taken for sequencing was naive CD4+ T cells sorted from blood. As for subset: CD45RA+ positively selected. The origin of the receptors is a man aged 18 to 30 in good health.

The chain links TRBV9 to TRBJ2-1; 8 positions match TRBD1. The CDR3 contains 15 residues. Germline CDR1 SGDLS, CDR2 YYNGEE. The junction had 11 bases not matched to a gene; V was cut back by 4 bases and J by 8 bases. In nucleotides, the CDR3 is TGTGCCAGCAGCCCCGGACAGGGCTTATGGGATGAGCAGTTCTTC. This translates into CASSPGQGLWDEQFF.

This chain uses TRBV11-3 with TRBJ2-3, with D perhaps given as TRBD1 or TRBD2 (5 bases each). The germline CDR1 and CDR2 sequences are SGHNT and YENEEA. This CDR3 is built from 15 residues. Trimming took 5 bases from V and 3 from J, leaving 15 bases between them. CDR3 in amino acids: CASSAGRGETDTQYF. The CDR3 DNA reads as TGTGCCAGCAGCGCTGGTAGAGGGGAGACAGATACGCAGTATTTT.

This clone was seen once. The CDR3 sequence: CASSYKQVGGYTF. The CDR3 nucleotides are TGTGCCAGCAGTTACAAGCAGGTCGGGGGCTACACCTTC. The chain combines TRBV6-5 with TRBJ1-2, with D unclear. Between the trimmed V and J ends, which lost 2 bases and 8 bases, there was a span of 12 bases. Germline V lookup: CDR1 MNHEY, CDR2 SVGAGI. The CDR3 consists of 13 residues.

V usage is TRBV9 and J usage is TRBJ2-7; D gene ambiguous. Germline V CDR1 and CDR2: SGDLS, YYNGEE. V was trimmed by 4 bases and J by 0 bases, leaving 8 bases between them. The CDR3 extends over 13 amino acids. The CDR3 loop reads CASSNGVSYEQYF. The CDR3 DNA reads TGTGCCAGCAGCAACGGAGTCTCCTACGAGCAGTACTTC.

V is TRBV5-1 and J is TRBJ2-5; D is possibly TRBD2 (7 bases). V lost 0 bases to trimming and J lost 7 bases, with 16 bases between them. The germline V gene has CDR1 SGHRS and CDR2 YFSETQ. The CDR3 consists of 15 residues. For the CDR3, the DNA is TGCGCCAGCAGCTTGGGAGGGGGGGCTCTCGGGACCCAGTACTTC. Translation gives CASSLGGGALGTQYF.

The chain carries TRBV30 and TRBJ1-6; D gene unclear. The CDR3 has 10 residues. The germline V gene has CDR1 GTSNPN and CDR2 SVGIG (reference sequence). Trimming shortened V by 3 bases and J by 10 bases, and 4 bases separated the two germline ends. The CDR3 nucleotides read TGTGCCTGGAGCTGGTCACCCCTCCACTTT. Translation: CAWSWSPLHF.

Note on this clone: Other DNA sequences in the sample encode the same CDR3. The chain links TRBV29-1 to TRBJ2-5; 7 nucleotides align to TRBD2. Germline CDR1 SQVTM, CDR2 ANQGSEA. Germline trimming cut 6 bases from V and 3 bases from J; bases unmatched to any gene: 4. The CDR3 contains 12 residues. In DNA form, the CDR3 reads TGCAGCGTGGGGGGGAGGGAAGAGACCCAGTACTTC. Translating it yields CSVGGREETQYF.

The rearrangement links TRBV2 to TRBJ1-5; possibly TRBD1 for D (6 bases). The germline CDR1 and CDR2 sequences are SNHLY and FYNNEI. V dropped 4 bases and J dropped 7 bases, with 14 bases sitting between them. This CDR3 spans 14 amino acids. The CDR3 protein is CASSGISRGQPQHF. The CDR3 DNA reads TGTGCCAGCAGTGGGATTTCCAGGGGCCAGCCCCAGCATTTT.

The chain couples TRBV13 to TRBJ2-3; 8 nucleotides align to TRBD1. The germline CDR1 and CDR2 sequences are PRHDT and FYEKMQ (reference sequence). CDR3 length: 19 amino acids. Trimming removed 4 bases from V and 2 bases from J; junction bases left unmatched: 17. This CDR3 reads CASSSNRILQGAFTDTQYF. The CDR3 DNA sequence: TGTGCCAGCAGCTCAAACCGAATCCTCCAGGGGGCATTCACAGATACGCAGTATTTT.

The J gene is TRBJ2-3, the V gene TRBV5-4; TRBD2 matches 9 bases. The J segment lost 2 bases and the V segment lost 1 base, leaving 5 bases of the junction unmatched. CDR1 is SGHNT and CDR2 is YYREEE in the germline V gene (reference sequence). The CDR3 runs 16 residues. The CDR3, as DNA: TGTGCCAGCAGCTTGTATCTAGCGGGGAACACAGATACGCAGTATTTT. Translating gives CASSLYLAGNTDTQYF.

This chain joins TRBV6-1 and TRBJ1-1; 10 nucleotides line up with TRBD1. After removal of 5 bases from V and 10 bases from J, the junction contained 10 bases not matched to a gene. Germline V CDR1 and CDR2: MNHNS, SASEGT. This CDR3 is built from 14 residues. In DNA, the CDR3 is TGTGCCAGCAGTTTGCTCGACAGGGGGCTAGGAGCTTTCTTT. Protein: CASSLLDRGLGAFF.

The chain employs TRBV19 and TRBJ1-3, with TRBD1 matching over 7 bases. Germline-derived CDR1 and CDR2 are LNHDA and SQIVND (reference sequence). The CDR3 contains 19 residues. The trim removed 4 bases at V and 0 bases at J, leaving 15 bases unmatched. CDR3: CASSTHYGAGGPSGNTIYF. In DNA, the CDR3 is TGTGCCAGTAGTACCCACTATGGTGCAGGGGGACCCTCTGGAAACACCATATATTTT.

The V call is TRBV19, the J call TRBJ2-2; D is ambiguous. This CDR3 is 13 amino acids long. V lost 5 bases, J lost 6 bases, and 10 bases lay in between. Germline V gene data show CDR1 as LNHDA and CDR2 as SQIVND (reference sequence). CDR3 residues: CASSPVFSGELFF. CDR3 in DNA: TGTGCCAGTAGTCCAGTTTTTTCCGGGGAGCTGTTTTTT.

The rearrangement uses TRBV6-1 and TRBJ1-5; D gene uncertain. Germline CDR1 reads MNHNS; CDR2 reads SASEGT. Between the trimmed V and J ends, which lost 1 base and 11 bases, there was a span of 24 bases. CDR3 length: 17 residues. The CDR3 region has the DNA TGTGCCAGCAGTGAAGTCCCCCGCACCGTAATGAAGGCAACCCAGCATTTT. Translation: CASSEVPRTVMKATQHF.

The chain couples TRBV5-1 to TRBJ1-2; 9 bases align to TRBD1. J lost 4 bases, V lost 4 bases, and 11 bases had no gene match. CDR3 length: 16 amino acids. Germline V gives CDR1 SGHRS, CDR2 YFSETQ. Written as DNA, the CDR3 is TGCGCCAGCAGCAGCCCCCCGGGACAGGGTGGCTATGGCTACACCTTC. Translating gives CASSSPPGQGGYGYTF.

J is TRBJ2-7 and V is TRBV28; 8 positions agree with TRBD1. With V trimmed by 4 bases and J by 6 bases, 11 bases remained unmatched. The CDR3 consists of 15 residues. The germline V gene encodes CDR1 MDHEN and CDR2 SYDVKM. The chain's CDR3 is CASSSAAGQGSEQYF. The CDR3 region has the DNA TGTGCCAGCAGTTCCGCCGCAGGACAGGGTTCCGAGCAGTACTTC.

Comment on this clone: Other DNA sequences in the sample encode the same CDR3. The chain recombines TRBV5-4 with TRBJ2-7, with a tentative D call TRBD2 (6 bases). Trimming cost V 0 bases and J 0 bases, with 13 bases left between them. This CDR3 contains 16 residues. Germline V gene sequence: CDR1 SGHNT, CDR2 YYREEE (reference sequence). CDR3 loop: CASSLGGLGGSYEQYF. The CDR3 DNA reads TGTGCCAGCAGCTTGGGAGGACTGGGAGGCTCCTACGAGCAGTACTTC.

The CDR3 coding sequence is TGTGCCAGTAGTACCTCGACAGGGGTTGGGAGCAATCAGCCCCAGCATTTT. Encoded protein: CASSTSTGVGSNQPQHF. This chain joins TRBV19 and TRBJ1-5, with TRBD1 identical over 8 bases. The germline gives CDR1 LNHDA, CDR2 SQIVND (reference sequence). The CDR3 sequence is 17 residues long. V gave up 4 bases and J gave up 1 base; unmatched junction bases: 9.

This clone was recorded only once. The chain recombines TRBV7-2 with TRBJ2-2, with D possibly TRBD1 on 5 matching bases. Germline V gene lookup returns CDR1 SGHTA and CDR2 FQGNSA. The CDR3 has 14 residues. V gave up 7 bases and J gave up 4 bases, with 13 bases separating them. The CDR3 loop is CASTPYQGTGELFF. CDR3 bases: TGTGCCAGCACCCCTTATCAGGGCACCGGGGAGCTGTTTTTT.

This chain joins TRBV5-1 and TRBJ2-7; 11 nucleotides agree with TRBD2. This CDR3 spans 16 amino acids. Germline CDR1 SGHRS, CDR2 YFSETQ. V lost 4 bases to trimming and J lost 0 bases; unmatched junction nucleotides: 6. The CDR3 DNA follows: TGCGCCAGCAGCACTACTAGCGGGGGTAGCTCCTACGAGCAGTACTTC. It translates to CASSTTSGGSSYEQYF.

This chain links TRBV15 with TRBJ2-7; no reliable D call. Germline loops: CDR1 LNHNV, CDR2 YYDKDF (reference sequence). The CDR3 extends over 12 amino acids. Trimming shortened V by 3 bases and J by 2 bases, and 5 bases separated the two germline ends. CDR3 region: CATSSPTYEQYF. As DNA, the CDR3 is TGTGCCACCAGCAGTCCAACCTACGAGCAGTACTTC.

The chain is built from TRBV5-4 and TRBJ1-4; 11 nucleotides agree with TRBD1. V was pared by 5 bases and J by 6 bases, with 18 bases of the junction left unmatched. CDR1 is SGHNT and CDR2 is YYREEE in the germline V gene (reference sequence). This CDR3 contains 19 residues. The CDR3 protein is CASSFTGTGGRGVDEKLFF. The CDR3 bases are TGTGCCAGCAGTTTTACCGGGACAGGGGGGCGAGGCGTCGATGAAAAACTGTTTTTT.

The chain recombines TRBV7-9 with TRBJ2-7; no definite D call. Germline assignment: CDR1 SEHNR and CDR2 FQNEAQ (reference sequence). CDR3 size: 15 residues. V shed 0 bases and J shed 6 bases, with 15 bases lying between them. This chain's CDR3 is CASSLAAVPTAEQYF. The CDR3 DNA reads as TGTGCCAGCAGCTTAGCCGCGGTCCCTACGGCCGAGCAGTACTTC.

The chain couples TRBV19 to TRBJ1-5; D uncertain. Deletions cut 7 bases from V and 5 bases from J, with 15 bases between. CDR3 length: 14 amino acids. From germline, CDR1 is LNHDA and CDR2 SQIVND (reference sequence). The CDR3 spells CASKRAMHDQPQHF. DNA for the CDR3: TGTGCCAGTAAAAGGGCCATGCACGATCAGCCCCAGCATTTT. Full variable domain (outside the CDR3, taken from reference TRBV19 and TRBJ1-5): DGGITQSPKYLFRKEGQNVTLSCEQNLNHDAMYWYRQDPGQGLRLIYYSQIVNDFQKGDIAEGYSVSREKKESFPLTVTSAQKNPTAFYLCASKRAMHDQPQHFGDGTRLSIL.

This chain connects TRBV6-6 to TRBJ1-1; 9 positions agree with TRBD1. After removal of 5 bases from V and 2 bases from J, the junction contained 9 bases not matched to a gene. The CDR3 is made up of 16 amino acids. Germline CDR1 MNHNY, CDR2 SVGAGI (reference sequence). In DNA form, the CDR3 reads TGTGCCAGCAGTGGTGGGACAGGGCTACTAAACACTGAAGCTTTCTTT. Its translation: CASSGGTGLLNTEAFF.